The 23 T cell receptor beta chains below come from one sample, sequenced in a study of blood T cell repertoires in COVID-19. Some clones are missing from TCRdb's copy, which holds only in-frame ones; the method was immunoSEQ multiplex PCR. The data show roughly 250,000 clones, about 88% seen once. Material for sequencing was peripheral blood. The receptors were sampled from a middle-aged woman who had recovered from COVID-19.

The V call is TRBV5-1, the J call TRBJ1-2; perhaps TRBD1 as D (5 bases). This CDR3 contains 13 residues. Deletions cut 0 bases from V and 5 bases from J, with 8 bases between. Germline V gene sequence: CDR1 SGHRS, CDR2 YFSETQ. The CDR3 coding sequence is TGCGCCAGCAGCTTGGAGGCAGGGTATGGCTACACCTTC. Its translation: CASSLEAGYGYTF.

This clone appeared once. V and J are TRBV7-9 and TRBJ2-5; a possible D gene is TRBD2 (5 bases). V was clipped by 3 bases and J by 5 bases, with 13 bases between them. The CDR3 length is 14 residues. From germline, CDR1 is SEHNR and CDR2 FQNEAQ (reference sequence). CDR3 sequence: CASSFSYRGETQYF. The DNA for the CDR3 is TGTGCCAGCAGCTTTAGCTACCGCGGGGAGACCCAGTACTTC.

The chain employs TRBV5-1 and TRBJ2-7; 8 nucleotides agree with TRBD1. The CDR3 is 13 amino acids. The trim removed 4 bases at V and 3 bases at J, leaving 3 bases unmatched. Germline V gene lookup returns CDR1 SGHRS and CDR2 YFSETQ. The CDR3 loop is CASSKDRDYEQYF. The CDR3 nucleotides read TGCGCCAGCAGCAAGGACAGGGACTACGAGCAGTACTTC.

This CDR3 reads CASSVTGADGYTF. The CDR3 bases are TGTGCCAGCAGTGTAACAGGGGCCGATGGCTACACCTTC. The V call is TRBV19, the J call TRBJ1-2; 7 positions agree with TRBD1. V was pared by 9 bases and J by 6 bases, with 10 bases of the junction left unmatched. CDR3 size: 13 residues. Germline V gene data show CDR1 as LNHDA and CDR2 as SQIVND (reference sequence). The variable domain in full, completed from reference TRBV19 and TRBJ1-2, reads DGGITQSPKYLFRKEGQNVTLSCEQNLNHDAMYWYRQDPGQGLRLIYYSQIVNDFQKGDIAEGYSVSREKKESFPLTVTSAQKNPTAFYLCASSVTGADGYTFGSGTRLTVV.

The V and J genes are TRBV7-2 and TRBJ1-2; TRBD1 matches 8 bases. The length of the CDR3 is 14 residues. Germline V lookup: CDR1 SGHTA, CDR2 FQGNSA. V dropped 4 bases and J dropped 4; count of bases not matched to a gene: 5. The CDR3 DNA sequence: TGTGCCAGCAGCTACATGGACAGGGCCTATGGCTACACCTTC. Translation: CASSYMDRAYGYTF.

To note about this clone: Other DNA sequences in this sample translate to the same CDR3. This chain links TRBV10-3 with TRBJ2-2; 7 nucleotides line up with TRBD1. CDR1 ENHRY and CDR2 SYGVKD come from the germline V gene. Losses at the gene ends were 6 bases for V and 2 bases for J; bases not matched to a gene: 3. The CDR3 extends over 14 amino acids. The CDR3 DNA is TGTGCCATCAGAGGGGGCGCAAACACCGGGGAGCTGTTTTTT. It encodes CAIRGGANTGELFF.

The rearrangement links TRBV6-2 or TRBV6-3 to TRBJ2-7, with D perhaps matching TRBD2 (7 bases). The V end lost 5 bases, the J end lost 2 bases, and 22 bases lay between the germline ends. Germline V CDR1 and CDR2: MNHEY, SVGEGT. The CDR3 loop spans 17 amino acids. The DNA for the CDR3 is TGTGCCAGCAGTAGTATAGGGCGGGGGCTGGCCACCTACGAGCAGTACTTC. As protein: CASSSIGRGLATYEQYF.

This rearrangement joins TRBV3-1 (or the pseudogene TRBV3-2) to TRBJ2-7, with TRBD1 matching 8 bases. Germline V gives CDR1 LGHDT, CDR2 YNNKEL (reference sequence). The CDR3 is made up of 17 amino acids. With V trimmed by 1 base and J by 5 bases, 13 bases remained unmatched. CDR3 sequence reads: CASSQVGCETGDNEQYF. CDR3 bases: TGTGCCAGCAGCCAAGTGGGGTGCGAGACAGGGGATAACGAGCAGTACTTC.

In nucleotides, the CDR3 is TGTGCCATCAGTGAGGTAGACAGCTCCTACGAGCAGTACTTC. Its protein is CAISEVDSSYEQYF. The chain has TRBV10-3 and TRBJ2-7; possible D gene TRBD1, 5 bases. CDR3 length: 14 residues. Trimming left V 2 bases short and J 0 bases short, with 8 bases between. The V gene's germline CDR1 is ENHRY and CDR2 SYGVKD.

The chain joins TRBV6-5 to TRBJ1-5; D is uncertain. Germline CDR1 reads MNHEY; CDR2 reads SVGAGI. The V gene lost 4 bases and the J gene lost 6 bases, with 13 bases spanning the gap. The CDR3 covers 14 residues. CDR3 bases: TGTGCCAGCAGTTCCCTCACTGGAGTTCAGCCCCAGCATTTT. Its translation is CASSSLTGVQPQHF.

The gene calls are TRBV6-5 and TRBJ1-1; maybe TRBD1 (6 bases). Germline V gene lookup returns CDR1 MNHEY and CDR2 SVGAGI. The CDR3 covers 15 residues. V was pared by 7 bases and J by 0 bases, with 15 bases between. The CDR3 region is CASTGQGHLNTEAFF. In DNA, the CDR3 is TGTGCCAGCACCGGGCAGGGGCATTTGAACACTGAAGCTTTCTTT.

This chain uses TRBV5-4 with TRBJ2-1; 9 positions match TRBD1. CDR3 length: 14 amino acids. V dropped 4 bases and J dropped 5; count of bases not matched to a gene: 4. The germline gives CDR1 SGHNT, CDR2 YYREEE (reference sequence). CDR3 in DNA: TGTGCCAGCAGCGTCCGGGACAGGGACAATGAGCAGTTCTTC. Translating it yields CASSVRDRDNEQFF.

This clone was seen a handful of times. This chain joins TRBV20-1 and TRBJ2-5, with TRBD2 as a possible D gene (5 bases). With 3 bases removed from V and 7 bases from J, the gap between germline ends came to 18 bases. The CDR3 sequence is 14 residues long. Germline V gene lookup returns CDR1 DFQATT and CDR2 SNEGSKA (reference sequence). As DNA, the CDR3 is TGCAGTGCTAGTACATCAGCGGTTCGCGGGACCCAGTACTTC. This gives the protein CSASTSAVRGTQYF.

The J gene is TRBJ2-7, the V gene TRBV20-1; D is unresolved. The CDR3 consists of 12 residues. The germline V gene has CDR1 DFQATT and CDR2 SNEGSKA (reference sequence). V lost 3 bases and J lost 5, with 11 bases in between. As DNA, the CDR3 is TGCAGTGCTAGTCCTCGAGTCAACGAGCAGTACTTC. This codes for CSASPRVNEQYF.

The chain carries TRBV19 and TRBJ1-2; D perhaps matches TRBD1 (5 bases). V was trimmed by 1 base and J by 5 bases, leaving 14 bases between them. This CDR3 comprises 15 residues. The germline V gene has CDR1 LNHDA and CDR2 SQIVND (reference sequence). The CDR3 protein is CASSIGGSGGYGYTF. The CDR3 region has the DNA TGTGCCAGTAGTATAGGTGGCAGCGGGGGATATGGCTACACCTTC. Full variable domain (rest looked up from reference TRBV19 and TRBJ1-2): DGGITQSPKYLFRKEGQNVTLSCEQNLNHDAMYWYRQDPGQGLRLIYYSQIVNDFQKGDIAEGYSVSREKKESFPLTVTSAQKNPTAFYLCASSIGGSGGYGYTFGSGTRLTVV.

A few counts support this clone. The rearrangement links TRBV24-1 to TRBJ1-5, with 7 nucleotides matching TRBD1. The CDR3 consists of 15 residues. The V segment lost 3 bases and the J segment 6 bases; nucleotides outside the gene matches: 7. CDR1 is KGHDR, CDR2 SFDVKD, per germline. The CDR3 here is CATSDRGRGSQPQHF. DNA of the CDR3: TGTGCCACCAGTGATCGGGGCAGGGGGTCTCAGCCCCAGCATTTT.

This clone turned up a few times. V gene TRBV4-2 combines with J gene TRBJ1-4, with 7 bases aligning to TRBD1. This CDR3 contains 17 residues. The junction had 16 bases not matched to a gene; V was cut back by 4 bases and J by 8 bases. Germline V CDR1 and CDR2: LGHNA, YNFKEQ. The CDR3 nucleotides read TGTGCCAGCAGCCGAGACCGCAACAGGGGAGGAGGGGAAAAACTGTTTTTT. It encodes CASSRDRNRGGGEKLFF.

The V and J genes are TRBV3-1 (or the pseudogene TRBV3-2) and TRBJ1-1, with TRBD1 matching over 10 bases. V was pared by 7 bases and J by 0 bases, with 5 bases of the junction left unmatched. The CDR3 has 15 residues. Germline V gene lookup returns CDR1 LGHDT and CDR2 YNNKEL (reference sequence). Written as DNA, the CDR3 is TGTGCCAGCACCCGGACAGGGGGATTGAACACTGAAGCTTTCTTT. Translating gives CASTRTGGLNTEAFF.

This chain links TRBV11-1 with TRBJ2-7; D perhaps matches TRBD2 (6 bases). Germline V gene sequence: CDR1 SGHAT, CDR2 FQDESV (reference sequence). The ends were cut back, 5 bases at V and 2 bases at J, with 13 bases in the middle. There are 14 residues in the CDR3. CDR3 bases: TGTGCCAGCAGCCCGGAGGGGTCCACCTACGAGCAGTACTTC. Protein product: CASSPEGSTYEQYF.

CDR3 sequence: CASSLTGFSGNTIYF. For the CDR3, the DNA is TGTGCCAGCAGCTTGACAGGTTTCTCTGGAAACACCATATATTTT. This chain joins TRBV5-6 and TRBJ1-3, with D possibly being TRBD1 (5 bases). This CDR3 is built from 15 residues. The V gene lost 1 base and the J gene lost 0 bases, with 8 bases spanning the gap. CDR1 is SGHDT and CDR2 is YYEEEE in the germline V gene.

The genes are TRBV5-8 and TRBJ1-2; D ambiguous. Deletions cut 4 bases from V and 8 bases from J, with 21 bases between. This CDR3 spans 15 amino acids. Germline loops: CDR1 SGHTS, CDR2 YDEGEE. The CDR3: CASSPQAGSLRGYTF. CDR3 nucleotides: TGTGCCAGCAGCCCCCAGGCGGGCAGCCTGAGGGGCTACACCTTC.

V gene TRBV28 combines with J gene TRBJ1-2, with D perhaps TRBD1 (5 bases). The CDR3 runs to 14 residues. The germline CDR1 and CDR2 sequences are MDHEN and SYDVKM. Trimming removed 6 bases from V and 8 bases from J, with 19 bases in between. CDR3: CASSPTVGLGGYTF. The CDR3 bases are TGTGCCAGCAGCCCAACCGTGGGGCTAGGGGGCTACACCTTC.

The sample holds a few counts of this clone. This chain's CDR3 is CASSVHRDNQPQHF. The CDR3 nucleotides read TGTGCCAGCAGTGTACACAGGGATAATCAGCCCCAGCATTTT. This chain uses TRBV2 with TRBJ1-5; TRBD1 is a possible D gene (6 bases). Per the germline V gene, CDR1 is SNHLY and CDR2 is FYNNEI. Trimming stripped 4 bases from V and 4 bases from J, with 11 bases between. The CDR3 length is 14 residues.